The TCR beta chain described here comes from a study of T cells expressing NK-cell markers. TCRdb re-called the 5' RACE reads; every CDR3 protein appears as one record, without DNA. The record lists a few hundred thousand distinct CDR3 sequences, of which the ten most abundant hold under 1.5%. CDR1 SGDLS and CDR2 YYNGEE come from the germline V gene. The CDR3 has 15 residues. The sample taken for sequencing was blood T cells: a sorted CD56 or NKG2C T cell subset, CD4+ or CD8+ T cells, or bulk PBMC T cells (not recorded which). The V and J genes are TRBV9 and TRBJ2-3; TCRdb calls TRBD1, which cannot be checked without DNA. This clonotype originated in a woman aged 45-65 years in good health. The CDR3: CASSASRDRDNTQYF.